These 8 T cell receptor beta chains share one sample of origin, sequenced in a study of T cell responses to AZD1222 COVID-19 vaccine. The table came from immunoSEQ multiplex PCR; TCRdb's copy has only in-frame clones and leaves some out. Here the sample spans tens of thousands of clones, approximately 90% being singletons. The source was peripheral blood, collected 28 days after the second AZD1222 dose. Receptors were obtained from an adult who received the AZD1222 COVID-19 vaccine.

CDR3 residues: CASSLEVGNTEAFF. DNA for the CDR3: TGTGCCAGCAGCTTAGAAGTCGGGAACACTGAAGCTTTCTTT. This chain uses TRBV11-3 with TRBJ1-1; D call uncertain. V dropped 0 bases and J dropped 1 base, with 6 bases sitting between them. CDR3 length: 14 amino acids. Germline V gene data show CDR1 as SGHNT and CDR2 as YENEEA.

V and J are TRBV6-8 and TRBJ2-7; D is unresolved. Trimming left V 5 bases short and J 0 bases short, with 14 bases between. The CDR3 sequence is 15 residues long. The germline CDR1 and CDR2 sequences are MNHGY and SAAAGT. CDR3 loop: CASSTSLSTSYEQYF. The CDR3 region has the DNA TGTGCCAGCAGTACGAGCCTATCAACCTCCTACGAGCAGTACTTC.

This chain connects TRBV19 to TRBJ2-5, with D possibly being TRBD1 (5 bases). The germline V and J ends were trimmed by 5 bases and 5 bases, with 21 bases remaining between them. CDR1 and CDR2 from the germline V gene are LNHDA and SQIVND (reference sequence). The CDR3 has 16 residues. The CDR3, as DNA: TGTGCCAGTAGTGCCCGTTACGGCAGGGTCGCGGAGACCCAGTACTTC. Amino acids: CASSARYGRVAETQYF.

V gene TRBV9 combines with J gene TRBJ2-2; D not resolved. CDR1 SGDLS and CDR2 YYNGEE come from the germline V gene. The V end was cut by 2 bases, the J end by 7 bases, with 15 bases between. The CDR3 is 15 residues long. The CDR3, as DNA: TGTGCCAGCAGCGTCAGGAGTTCCCCTAGCGGGGAGCTGTTTTTT. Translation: CASSVRSSPSGELFF.

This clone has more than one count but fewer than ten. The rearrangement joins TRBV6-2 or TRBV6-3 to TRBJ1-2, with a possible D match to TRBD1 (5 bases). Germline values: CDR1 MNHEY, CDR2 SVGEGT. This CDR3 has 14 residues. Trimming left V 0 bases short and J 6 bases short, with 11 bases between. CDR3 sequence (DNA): TGTGCCAGCAGTTACTCTGCAGAGGGGAATGGCTACACCTTC. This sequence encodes CASSYSAEGNGYTF.

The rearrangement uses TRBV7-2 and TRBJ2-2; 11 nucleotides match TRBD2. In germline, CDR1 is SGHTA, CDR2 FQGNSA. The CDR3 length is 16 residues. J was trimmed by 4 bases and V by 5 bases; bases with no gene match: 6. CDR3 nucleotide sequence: TGTGCCAGCAGCCCCGGGACTAGCGGAATCACCGGGGAGCTGTTTTTT. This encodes CASSPGTSGITGELFF.

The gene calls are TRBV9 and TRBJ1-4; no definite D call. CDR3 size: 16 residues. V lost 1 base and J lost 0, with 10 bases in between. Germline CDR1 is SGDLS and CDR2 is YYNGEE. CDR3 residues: CASSVTPRATNEKLFF. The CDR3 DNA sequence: TGTGCCAGCAGCGTAACCCCCCGGGCAACTAATGAAAAACTGTTTTTT.

The CDR3 region has the DNA TGTGCCAGCAGCATTACAGGGACCGAAGCTAACTATGGCTACACCTTC. It yields the protein CASSITGTEANYGYTF. V gene TRBV11-2 combines with J gene TRBJ1-2, with D perhaps matching TRBD1 (6 bases). This CDR3 is built from 16 residues. The V gene's germline CDR1 is SGHAT and CDR2 FQNNGV. Trimming removed 5 bases from V and 0 bases from J, with 16 bases in between.